The subject of this entry is one TCR beta chain. Its antigen is unknown. The sample comes from a study of T cell responses to AZD1222 COVID-19 vaccine. Findings of the study overall: Spike-specific TCRs gained breadth and depth after people received two AZD1222 doses. Baseline seropositives among AZD1222 recipients totaled only 5 to 7.

The method was immunoSEQ multiplex PCR; TCRdb's version includes in-frame clones alone and lacks a portion of them. The sample holds roughly 130,000 clones, around 84% seen once. The receptor was derived from an adult in good health. The sequencing here drew on peripheral blood, taken on day 0 of AZD1222 vaccination.

CDR3 nucleotide sequence: TGCAGCGTGAACGGACAGGAGACAATAGGCGAGCAGTACTTC. It translates to CSVNGQETIGEQYF. V gene TRBV29-1 combines with J gene TRBJ2-7, with TRBD1 identical over 7 bases. V gave up 6 bases and J gave up 6 bases; unmatched junction bases: 14. The length of the CDR3 is 14 residues. The germline V gene encodes CDR1 SQVTM and CDR2 ANQGSEA.